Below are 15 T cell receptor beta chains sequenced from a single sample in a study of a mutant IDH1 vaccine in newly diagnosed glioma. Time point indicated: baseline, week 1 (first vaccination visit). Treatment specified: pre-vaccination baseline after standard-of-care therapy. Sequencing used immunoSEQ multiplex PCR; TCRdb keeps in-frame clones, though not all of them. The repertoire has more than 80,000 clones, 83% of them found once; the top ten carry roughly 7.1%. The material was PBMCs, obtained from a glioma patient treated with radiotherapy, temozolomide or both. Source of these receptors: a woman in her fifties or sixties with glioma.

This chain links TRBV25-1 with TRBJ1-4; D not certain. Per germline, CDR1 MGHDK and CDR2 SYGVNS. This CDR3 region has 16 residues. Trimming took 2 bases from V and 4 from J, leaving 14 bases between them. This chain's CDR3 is CASSEVGRADNEKLFF. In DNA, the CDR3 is TGTGCCAGCAGTGAAGTTGGACGGGCGGATAATGAAAAACTGTTTTTT.

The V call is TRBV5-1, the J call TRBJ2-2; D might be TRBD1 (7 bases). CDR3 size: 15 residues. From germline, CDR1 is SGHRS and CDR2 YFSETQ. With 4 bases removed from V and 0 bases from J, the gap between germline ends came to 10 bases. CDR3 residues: CASSQGGPNTGELFF. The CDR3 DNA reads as TGCGCCAGCAGCCAGGGGGGCCCGAACACCGGGGAGCTGTTTTTT. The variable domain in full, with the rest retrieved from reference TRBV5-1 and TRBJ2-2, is KAGVTQTPRYLIKTRGQQVTLSCSPISGHRSVSWYQQTPGQGLQFLFEYFSETQRNKGNFPGRFSGRQFSNSRSEMNVSTLELGDSALYLCASSQGGPNTGELFFGEGSRLTVL.

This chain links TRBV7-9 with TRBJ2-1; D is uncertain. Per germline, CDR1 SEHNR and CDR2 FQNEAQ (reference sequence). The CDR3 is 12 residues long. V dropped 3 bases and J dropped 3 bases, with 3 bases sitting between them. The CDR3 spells CASSLSYNEQFF. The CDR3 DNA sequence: TGTGCCAGCAGCTTGAGCTACAATGAGCAGTTCTTC.

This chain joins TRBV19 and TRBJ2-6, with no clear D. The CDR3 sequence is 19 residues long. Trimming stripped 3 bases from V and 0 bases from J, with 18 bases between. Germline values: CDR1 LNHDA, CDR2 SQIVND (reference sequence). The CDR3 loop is CASSISRVRLNSGANVLTF. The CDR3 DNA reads TGTGCCAGTAGTATCTCCCGGGTTCGTCTAAACTCTGGGGCCAACGTCCTGACTTTC.

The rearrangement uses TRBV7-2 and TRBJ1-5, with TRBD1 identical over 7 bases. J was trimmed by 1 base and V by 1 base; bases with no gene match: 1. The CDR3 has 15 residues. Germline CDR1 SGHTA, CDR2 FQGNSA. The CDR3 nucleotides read TGTGCCAGCAGCTTAGGGACAGGCAGCAATCAGCCCCAGCATTTT. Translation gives CASSLGTGSNQPQHF.

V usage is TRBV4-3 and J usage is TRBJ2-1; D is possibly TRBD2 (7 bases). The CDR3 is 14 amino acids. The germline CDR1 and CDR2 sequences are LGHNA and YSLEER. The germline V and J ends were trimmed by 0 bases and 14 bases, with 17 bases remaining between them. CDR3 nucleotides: TGCGCCAGCAGCCAAGATTCGATGGGAGGGGGGGAGTTCTTC. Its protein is CASSQDSMGGGEFF.

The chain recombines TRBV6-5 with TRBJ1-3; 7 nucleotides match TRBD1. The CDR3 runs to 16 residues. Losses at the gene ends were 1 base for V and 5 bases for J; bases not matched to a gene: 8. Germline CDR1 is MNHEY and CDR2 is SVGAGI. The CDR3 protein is CASSYFPGQRRNTIYF. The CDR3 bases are TGTGCCAGCAGTTACTTCCCGGGACAGAGGAGAAACACCATATATTTT.

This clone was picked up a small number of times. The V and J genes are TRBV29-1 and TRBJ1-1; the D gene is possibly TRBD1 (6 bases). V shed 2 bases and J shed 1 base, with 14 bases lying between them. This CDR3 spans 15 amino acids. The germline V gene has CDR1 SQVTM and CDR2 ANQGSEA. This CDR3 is CSVENLRTENTEAFF. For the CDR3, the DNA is TGCAGCGTTGAAAACCTTAGGACAGAGAACACTGAAGCTTTCTTT.

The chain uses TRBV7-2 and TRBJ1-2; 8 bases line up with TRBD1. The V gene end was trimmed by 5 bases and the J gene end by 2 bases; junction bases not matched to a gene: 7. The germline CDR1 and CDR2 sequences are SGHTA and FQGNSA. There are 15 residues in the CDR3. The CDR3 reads CASSLRTGTNYGYTF. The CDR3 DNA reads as TGTGCCAGCAGCCTCCGGACAGGGACGAACTATGGCTACACCTTC.

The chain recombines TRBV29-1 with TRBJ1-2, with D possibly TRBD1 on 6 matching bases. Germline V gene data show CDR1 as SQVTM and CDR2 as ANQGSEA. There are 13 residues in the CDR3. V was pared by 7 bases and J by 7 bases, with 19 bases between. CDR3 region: CSASQGGGIGYTF. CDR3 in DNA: TGCAGCGCCTCACAGGGCGGAGGGATTGGCTACACCTTC.

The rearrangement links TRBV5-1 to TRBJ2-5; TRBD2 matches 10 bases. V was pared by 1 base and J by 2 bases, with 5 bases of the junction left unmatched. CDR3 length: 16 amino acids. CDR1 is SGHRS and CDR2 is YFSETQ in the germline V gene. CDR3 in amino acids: CASSLSGGAGQETQYF. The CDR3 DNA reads TGCGCCAGCAGCTTGAGCGGGGGGGCCGGTCAAGAGACCCAGTACTTC.

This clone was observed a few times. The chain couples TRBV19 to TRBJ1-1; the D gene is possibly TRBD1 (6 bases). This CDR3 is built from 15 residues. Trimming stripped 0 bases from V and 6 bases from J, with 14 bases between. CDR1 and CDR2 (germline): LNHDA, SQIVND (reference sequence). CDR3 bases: TGTGCCAGTAGTATAGACTCGACGTGGACAGCTGAAGCTTTCTTT. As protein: CASSIDSTWTAEAFF. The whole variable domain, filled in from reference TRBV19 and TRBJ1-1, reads DGGITQSPKYLFRKEGQNVTLSCEQNLNHDAMYWYRQDPGQGLRLIYYSQIVNDFQKGDIAEGYSVSREKKESFPLTVTSAQKNPTAFYLCASSIDSTWTAEAFFGQGTRLTVV.

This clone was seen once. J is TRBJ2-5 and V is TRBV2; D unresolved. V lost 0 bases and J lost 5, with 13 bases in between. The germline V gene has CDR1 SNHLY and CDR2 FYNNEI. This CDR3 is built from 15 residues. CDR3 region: CASSEALSDPETQYF. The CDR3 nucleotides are TGTGCCAGCAGTGAAGCCCTGAGCGATCCGGAGACCCAGTACTTC.

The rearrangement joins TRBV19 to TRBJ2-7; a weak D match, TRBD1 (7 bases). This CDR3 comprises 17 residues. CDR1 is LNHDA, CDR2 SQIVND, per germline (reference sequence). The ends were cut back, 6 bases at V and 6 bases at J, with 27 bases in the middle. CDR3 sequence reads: CASSLNGGGAGAGEQYF. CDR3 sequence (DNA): TGTGCCAGTAGCCTCAACGGAGGGGGCGCCGGGGCCGGCGAGCAGTACTTC.

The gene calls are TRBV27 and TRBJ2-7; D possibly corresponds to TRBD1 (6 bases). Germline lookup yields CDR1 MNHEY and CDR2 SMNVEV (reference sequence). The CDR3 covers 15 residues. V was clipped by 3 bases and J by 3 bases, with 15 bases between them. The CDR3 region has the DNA TGTGCCAGCAGTTTGTCAAGCAACAGGGTCTACGAGCAGTACTTC. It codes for CASSLSSNRVYEQYF.